The rows below give T cell receptor beta chains drawn from one sample of a study of cytomegalovirus exposure and HLA in healthy donors. Clones were sequenced by immunoSEQ multiplex PCR, and TCRdb holds only the in-frame ones, with some missing. The data show fewer than 150,000 clones, roughly 70% seen once. Sequences were obtained from PBMCs. Receptors were obtained from a man between 18 and 35 years old in good health and CMV-seropositive. The CDR3 runs from the conserved cysteine through the conserved F or W. A D gene is named only where the DNA matches it firmly. Only some rows state a clone size, as once, few, many or a class for expanded clones.

v_gene	d_gene	j_gene	abundance	CDR3nt	CDR3aa
TRBV6-4	TRBD2	TRBJ2-3	.	TGTGCCAGCAGCGCTAGCGGGGGGGCAGAAGATACGCAGTATTTT	CASSASGGAEDTQYF
TRBV7-9	TRBD2	TRBJ2-5	.	TGTGCCAGCAGCTTAGTGGCGGGGGACCAAGAGACCCAGTACTTC	CASSLVAGDQETQYF
TRBV6-6	TRBD2	TRBJ2-5	.	TGTGCCAGCAGTGCCACTAGCGGACCGCATTGGACCCAGTACTTC	CASSATSGPHWTQYF
TRBV11-1	.	TRBJ2-7	.	TGTGCCAGCAGCAGGGGCTCGAGCTCCTACGAGCAGTACTTC	CASSRGSSSYEQYF
TRBV2	.	TRBJ2-6	.	TGTGCCAGCAGCGTCGGAGTGTCTGGGGCCAACGTCCTGACTTTC	CASSVGVSGANVLTF
TRBV5-1	.	TRBJ2-5	once	TGCGCCAGCAGGGGGCCCGGTCGGGCGCGGGAGACCCAGTACTTC	CASRGPGRARETQYF
TRBV7-9	TRBD1	TRBJ1-5	few	TGTGCCAGCAGCTTAGGGGACAGGGGAAGCAATCAGCCCCAGCATTTT	CASSLGDRGSNQPQHF
TRBV10-3	TRBD1	TRBJ2-3	.	TGTGCCGTCTCCTCCGCGCGGGACAGGGTGGCGGATACGCAGTATTTT	CAVSSARDRVADTQYF
TRBV6-5	.	TRBJ2-1	.	TGTGCCAGCAGTTACCCAGGGTACAATGAGCAGTTCTTC	CASSYPGYNEQFF
TRBV5-1	TRBD1	TRBJ1-2	few	TGCGCCAGCAGCACGGGACAGAACTATGGCTACACCTTC	CASSTGQNYGYTF
TRBV6-5	TRBD1	TRBJ2-7	.	TGTGCCAGCAGTCCCCCTGGACAGGGCTGGTACGAGCAGTACTTC	CASSPPGQGWYEQYF
TRBV6-1	.	TRBJ1-5	.	TGTGCCAGCAGTGAGGTCGGGATCAGCAATCAGCCCCAGCATTTT	CASSEVGISNQPQHF
TRBV5-1	.	TRBJ1-4	.	TGCGCCAGCAGCCCTAGACAGGAGCCAACTAATGAAAAACTGTTTTTT	CASSPRQEPTNEKLFF
TRBV5-6	TRBD2	TRBJ2-2	.	TGTGCCAGCAGCCCTAGGCGGGGGGGCCCCATCACCGGGGAGCTGTTTTTT	CASSPRRGGPITGELFF
TRBV7-9	.	TRBJ1-6	.	TGTGCCAGCAGCTTAGCCCAGGGGAGCAATAATTCACCCCTCCACTTT	CASSLAQGSNNSPLHF
TRBV15	.	TRBJ2-3	.	TGTGCCACCAGCAGAGATACGGCGGGGCTAGATACGCAGTATTTT	CATSRDTAGLDTQYF
TRBV29-1	TRBD1	TRBJ1-2	few	TGCAGCGTTGGACAGGGGGCGGATGGCTACACCTTC	CSVGQGADGYTF